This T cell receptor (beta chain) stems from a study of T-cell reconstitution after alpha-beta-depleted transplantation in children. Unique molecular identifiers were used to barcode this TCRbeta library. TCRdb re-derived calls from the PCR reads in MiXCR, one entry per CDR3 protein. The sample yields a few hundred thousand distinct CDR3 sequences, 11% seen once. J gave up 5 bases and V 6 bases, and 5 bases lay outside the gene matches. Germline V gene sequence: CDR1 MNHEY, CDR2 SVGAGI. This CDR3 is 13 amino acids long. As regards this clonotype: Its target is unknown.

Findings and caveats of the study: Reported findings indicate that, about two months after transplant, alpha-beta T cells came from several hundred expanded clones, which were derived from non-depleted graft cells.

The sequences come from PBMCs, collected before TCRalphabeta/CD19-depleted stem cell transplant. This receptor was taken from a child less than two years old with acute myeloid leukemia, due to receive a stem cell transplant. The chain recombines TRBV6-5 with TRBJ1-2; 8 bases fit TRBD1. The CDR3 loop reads CASRRDRNYGYTF. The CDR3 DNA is TGTGCCAGCAGAAGGGACAGGAATTATGGCTACACCTTC.